Following are 29 T cell receptor beta chains from one sample sequenced in a study of cytomegalovirus exposure and HLA in healthy donors (dated by TCRdb to about 2017). Receptor amplification or capture employed the immunoSEQ multiplex PCR assay. A mixture of 60 forward primers for TCR Vbeta segments and 13 reverse primers for TCR Jbeta segments was used in the multiplex PCR. TCRdb's version of the immuneACCESS table is confined to in-frame rearrangements and falls short of the full clone set. An unresolved V gene accounts for under half of the shortfall where checked; the remainder is of unknown origin. In all, the sample holds about 110,000 clones, and about 70% of those were seen once. The ten largest clones represent about 0.92% of the sample. The sample was PBMCs. The receptors were gathered from a woman aged 25-40 years in good health and CMV-seronegative.

The V call is TRBV30, the J call TRBJ2-7, with D perhaps TRBD2 (7 bases). CDR3 length: 18 residues. Germline CDR1 is GTSNPN and CDR2 is SVGIG (reference sequence). The V end lost 2 bases, the J end lost 0 bases, and 23 bases lay between the germline ends. This CDR3 is CAWSSPPGGASSSYEQYF. The CDR3 DNA follows: TGTGCCTGGAGTTCCCCCCCTGGGGGGGCTTCGAGCTCCTACGAGCAGTACTTC.

V is TRBV6-5 and J is TRBJ1-4, with TRBD1 as a possible D gene (6 bases). V lost 2 bases and J lost 8, with 9 bases in between. CDR1 MNHEY and CDR2 SVGAGI come from the germline V gene. The CDR3 sequence is 13 residues long. DNA of the CDR3: TGTGCCAGCAGTTACCGCAGGGGCGAAAAACTGTTTTTT. Encoded protein: CASSYRRGEKLFF.

This clone was detected a few times. The chain combines TRBV2 with TRBJ1-1, with D hard to call. CDR3 length: 11 residues. V lost 5 bases and J lost 10, with 11 bases in between. The germline gives CDR1 SNHLY, CDR2 FYNNEI. The CDR3 loop reads CASSPPTGAFF. CDR3 in DNA: TGTGCCAGCAGTCCCCCCACCGGAGCTTTCTTT.

The V and J genes are TRBV2 and TRBJ2-3; 7 bases line up with TRBD2. Looked up from germline, CDR1 is SNHLY and CDR2 is FYNNEI. Unmatched junction bases numbered 9, after V lost 1 base and J lost 8 bases. The CDR3 has 15 residues. The CDR3 DNA reads as TGTGCCAGCAGTGAAGATCCCCAACCGGGAGGTACGCAGTATTTT. Its translation: CASSEDPQPGGTQYF.

The J gene is TRBJ1-4, the V gene TRBV7-9; D is unresolved. Germline V gene sequence: CDR1 SEHNR, CDR2 FQNEAQ (reference sequence). V was trimmed by 1 base and J by 0 bases, leaving 12 bases between them. The CDR3 length is 17 residues. The CDR3 here is CASSLGPGVATNEKLFF. Here the CDR3 DNA reads TGTGCCAGCAGCTTAGGTCCCGGGGTTGCAACTAATGAAAAACTGTTTTTT.

The V and J genes are TRBV5-1 and TRBJ2-7, with D perhaps matching TRBD2 (6 bases). V lost 1 base and J 4 bases, leaving 15 bases between the germline ends. CDR1 and CDR2 from the germline V gene are SGHRS and YFSETQ. The CDR3 length is 15 residues. The DNA of the CDR3 is TGCGCCAGCAGCTTGTTGCTTGGGGGGACGTACGAGCAGTACTTC. It specifies CASSLLLGGTYEQYF.

CDR3 sequence reads: CASSYIPQMSGANVLTF. CDR3 in DNA: TGCGCCAGCAGCTATATACCACAGATGTCTGGGGCCAACGTCCTGACTTTC. V is TRBV5-1 and J is TRBJ2-6, with no clear D. V shed 3 bases and J shed 1 base, with 14 bases lying between them. This CDR3 comprises 17 residues. Germline lookup yields CDR1 SGHRS and CDR2 YFSETQ.

This clone was detected a few times. V usage is TRBV6-5 and J usage is TRBJ2-7; D might be TRBD2 (5 bases). The CDR3 consists of 12 residues. Germline V gene sequence: CDR1 MNHEY, CDR2 SVGAGI. Trimming cost V 6 bases and J 5 bases, with 11 bases left between them. The CDR3 reads CASRSRRNEQYF. In nucleotides, the CDR3 is TGTGCCAGCAGATCCAGGAGGAACGAGCAGTACTTC.

This rearrangement joins TRBV9 to TRBJ2-7, with D possibly being TRBD1 (5 bases). Trimming left V 1 base short and J 3 bases short, with 14 bases between. The germline V gene has CDR1 SGDLS and CDR2 YYNGEE. The length of the CDR3 is 15 residues. The CDR3 sequence: CASSVTGAGNYEQYF. The CDR3 nucleotides are TGTGCCAGCAGCGTAACGGGCGCAGGGAACTACGAGCAGTACTTC.

This rearrangement joins TRBV7-9 to TRBJ2-2; 16 bases are shared with TRBD2. The germline CDR1 and CDR2 sequences are SEHNR and FQNEAQ (reference sequence). Trimming removed 5 bases from V and 3 bases from J; junction bases left unmatched: 9. The CDR3 covers 19 residues. Here the CDR3 reads CASSPGTSGRALYTGELFF. The CDR3 nucleotides are TGTGCCAGCAGCCCAGGGACTAGCGGGAGGGCCTTATACACCGGGGAGCTGTTTTTT. Supplemented by reference TRBV7-9 and TRBJ2-2, the full variable domain reads DTGVSQNPRHKITKRGQNVTFRCDPISEHNRLYWYRQTLGQGPEFLTYFQNEAQLEKSRLLSDRFSAERPKGSFSTLEIQRTEQGDSAMYLCASSPGTSGRALYTGELFFGEGSRLTVL.

The gene calls are TRBV7-8 and TRBJ1-1, with 9 bases lining up with TRBD1. With 4 bases clipped from V and 11 bases from J, the junction kept 5 bases outside the gene matches. This CDR3 has 12 amino acids. CDR1 and CDR2 (germline): SGHVS, FQNEAQ. The CDR3 loop is CASSYDRGSAFF. Written as DNA, the CDR3 is TGTGCCAGCAGCTATGACAGGGGGTCGGCTTTCTTT. Full variable domain (missing parts from reference TRBV7-8 and TRBJ1-1): GAGVSQSPRYKVAKRGQDVALRCDPISGHVSLFWYQQALGQGPEFLTYFQNEAQLDKSGLPSDRFFAERPEGSVSTLKIQRTQQEDSAVYLCASSYDRGSAFFGQGTRLTVV.

There are a few counts of this clone. The genes are TRBV25-1 and TRBJ1-2; tentative D call: TRBD1 (6 bases). The CDR3 totals 13 residues. V was pared by 5 bases and J by 3 bases, with 10 bases between. CDR1 and CDR2 (germline): MGHDK, SYGVNS. The CDR3: CASSRDTYYGYTF. In DNA form, the CDR3 reads TGTGCCAGCAGTCGGGACACCTACTATGGCTACACCTTC.

The chain uses TRBV7-8 and TRBJ1-5; D ambiguous. V lost 3 bases and J 3 bases, leaving 12 bases between the germline ends. The CDR3 extends over 15 amino acids. Germline CDR1 and CDR2: SGHVS and FQNEAQ. The CDR3 DNA reads as TGTGCCAGCAGCTTCTTCGGGAATAACAATCAGCCCCAGCATTTT. Translating it yields CASSFFGNNNQPQHF.

This chain uses TRBV7-2 with TRBJ2-7; D remains unclear. This CDR3 region has 12 residues. CDR1 SGHTA and CDR2 FQGNSA come from the germline V gene. V was trimmed by 2 bases and J by 4 bases, leaving 6 bases between them. The CDR3 region is CASSLNPYEQYF. Here the CDR3 DNA reads TGTGCCAGCAGCTTAAATCCTTACGAGCAGTACTTC.

V gene TRBV11-3 combines with J gene TRBJ1-1; 7 bases are a match to TRBD1. The CDR3 sequence is 15 residues long. Germline V gene sequence: CDR1 SGHNT, CDR2 YENEEA. J lost 0 bases, V lost 2 bases, and 3 bases had no gene match. The CDR3 is CASSLQGGMNTEAFF. The DNA of the CDR3 is TGTGCCAGCAGCTTACAGGGGGGAATGAACACTGAAGCTTTCTTT.

This chain uses TRBV7-9 with TRBJ1-5, with TRBD1 matching over 9 bases. Trimming removed 5 bases from V and 7 bases from J; junction bases left unmatched: 6. From germline, CDR1 is SEHNR and CDR2 FQNEAQ (reference sequence). This CDR3 spans 14 amino acids. The CDR3 nucleotides read TGTGCCAGCAGCCCAGGGACAGGGCACCAGCCCCAGCATTTT. Amino acids: CASSPGTGHQPQHF.

The chain joins TRBV21-1 to TRBJ1-3; TRBD1, the D gene given by the table, was not confirmed from the DNA. TRBV21-1 is a known pseudogene. The CDR3 covers 17 residues. CDR3 residues: CASSKLGRGNSGNTIYF. In nucleotides, the CDR3 is TGTGCCAGCAGCAAATTGGGCAGGGGGAACTCTGGAAACACCATATATTTT.

Concerning this clone: The junction does not match germline at one end; this may be a read error. The rearrangement links TRBV7-9 to TRBJ1-1; weak D call: TRBD1 (6 bases). CDR3 size: 12 residues. Germline assignment: CDR1 SEHNR and CDR2 FQNEAQ (reference sequence). CDR3 DNA: TGTGCCAGCAGCTTACCCGATGCGACAGGTCGTTTT. This sequence encodes CASSLPDATGRF.

The genes are TRBV19 and TRBJ1-1; D gene uncertain. Germline V gene data show CDR1 as LNHDA and CDR2 as SQIVND (reference sequence). The V and J ends lost 2 bases and 2 bases respectively, with 6 bases between them. The CDR3 has 13 amino acids. CDR3 region: CASSINRNTEAFF. For the CDR3, the DNA is TGTGCCAGTAGTATAAACAGAAACACTGAAGCTTTCTTT.

In its sample, this clone was seen once. This chain joins TRBV7-2 and TRBJ2-3, with TRBD1 identical over 9 bases. CDR1 SGHTA and CDR2 FQGNSA come from the germline V gene. This CDR3 region has 17 residues. V dropped 5 bases and J dropped 0; count of bases not matched to a gene: 9. CDR3 protein: CASSRQGTGSSTDTQYF. CDR3 in DNA: TGTGCCAGCAGCAGGCAGGGGACAGGGAGTAGCACAGATACGCAGTATTTT.

This chain uses TRBV2 with TRBJ1-2; D not resolved. CDR1 SNHLY and CDR2 FYNNEI come from the germline V gene. The length of the CDR3 is 13 residues. Trimming cost V 3 bases and J 6 bases, with 11 bases left between them. The CDR3 nucleotides are TGTGCCAGCAGTGAGAGACTGAGTCATGGCTACACCTTC. It codes for CASSERLSHGYTF.

The rearrangement joins TRBV6-6 to TRBJ1-1; no clear D. V gave up 2 bases and J gave up 0 bases, with 13 bases separating them. This CDR3 is built from 16 residues. The germline CDR1 and CDR2 sequences are MNHNY and SVGAGI (reference sequence). Written as DNA, the CDR3 is TGTGCCAGCAGTTACGGGTTGGAGCCGATGAACACTGAAGCTTTCTTT. Protein: CASSYGLEPMNTEAFF.

The chain employs TRBV6-5 and TRBJ1-2; 8 bases are shared with TRBD1. Germline values: CDR1 MNHEY, CDR2 SVGAGI. V was pared by 5 bases and J by 4 bases, with 9 bases of the junction left unmatched. This CDR3 has 15 amino acids. The DNA for the CDR3 is TGTGCCAGCAGTCGCGGGACAGGCGGATTCTATGGCTACACCTTC. Translation: CASSRGTGGFYGYTF.

The rearrangement uses TRBV5-1 and TRBJ1-3, with D unresolved. The CDR3 is made up of 13 amino acids. Trimming took off 2 bases at V and 1 base at J, with 4 bases between the two ends. Germline V lookup: CDR1 SGHRS, CDR2 YFSETQ. As DNA, the CDR3 is TGCGCCAGCAGCTTTACTTCTGGAAACACCATATATTTT. It is translated as CASSFTSGNTIYF.

J is TRBJ1-2 and V is TRBV7-8, with a possible D match to TRBD1 (5 bases). The CDR3 has 14 amino acids. The ends were cut back, 5 bases at V and 3 bases at J, with 13 bases in the middle. The V gene's germline CDR1 is SGHVS and CDR2 FQNEAQ. CDR3 in amino acids: CASSGGTTHYGYTF. CDR3 bases: TGTGCCAGCAGCGGAGGGACCACTCACTATGGCTACACCTTC.

The rearrangement links TRBV19 to TRBJ1-2, with D possibly TRBD1 on 5 matching bases. The V gene's germline CDR1 is LNHDA and CDR2 SQIVND (reference sequence). With 3 bases removed from V and 4 bases from J, the gap between germline ends came to 12 bases. The CDR3 extends over 14 amino acids. The CDR3 loop reads CASSMRLQGYGYTF. For the CDR3, the DNA is TGTGCCAGTAGTATGAGGCTTCAGGGCTATGGCTACACCTTC.

The chain carries TRBV7-2 and TRBJ1-1; D might be TRBD1 (5 bases). Trimming took off 6 bases at V and 0 bases at J, with 8 bases between the two ends. The CDR3 is made up of 13 amino acids. Germline V gene sequence: CDR1 SGHTA, CDR2 FQGNSA. Here the CDR3 reads CASSTQVNTEAFF. CDR3 sequence (DNA): TGTGCCAGCAGTACACAGGTGAACACTGAAGCTTTCTTT.

J is TRBJ2-2 and V is TRBV7-9; 7 nucleotides align to TRBD1. V gave up 5 bases and J gave up 6 bases; unmatched junction bases: 9. The CDR3 sequence is 15 residues long. Per the germline V gene, CDR1 is SEHNR and CDR2 is FQNEAQ (reference sequence). CDR3 bases: TGTGCCAGCAGCCCCGTCGGACAGGCTGCCGGGGAGCTGTTTTTT. Protein: CASSPVGQAAGELFF.

This clone is a singleton in its sample. The rearrangement joins TRBV7-2 to TRBJ2-1, with 13 nucleotides matching TRBD2. Germline values: CDR1 SGHTA, CDR2 FQGNSA. This CDR3 is 17 amino acids long. Trimming at V came to 7 bases and at J to 1 base, leaving 7 bases not matched to a gene. The CDR3 DNA is TGTGCCAGCACCGTTGGGGGACTAGCGGGATCCTACAATGAGCAGTTCTTC. The encoded protein is CASTVGGLAGSYNEQFF.